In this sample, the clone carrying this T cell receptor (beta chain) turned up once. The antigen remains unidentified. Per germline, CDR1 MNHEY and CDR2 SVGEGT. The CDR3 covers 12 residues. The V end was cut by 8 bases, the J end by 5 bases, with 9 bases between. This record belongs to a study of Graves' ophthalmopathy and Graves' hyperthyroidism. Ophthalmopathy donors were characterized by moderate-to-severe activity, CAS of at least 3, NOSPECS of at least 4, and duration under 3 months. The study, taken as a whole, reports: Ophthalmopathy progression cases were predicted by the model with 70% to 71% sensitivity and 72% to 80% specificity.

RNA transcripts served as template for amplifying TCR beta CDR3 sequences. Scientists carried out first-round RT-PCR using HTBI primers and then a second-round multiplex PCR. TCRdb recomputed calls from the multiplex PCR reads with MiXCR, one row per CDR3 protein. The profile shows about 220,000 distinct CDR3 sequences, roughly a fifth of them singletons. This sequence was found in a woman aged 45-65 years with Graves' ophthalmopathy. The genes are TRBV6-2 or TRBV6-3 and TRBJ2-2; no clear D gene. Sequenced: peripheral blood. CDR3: CASRLLTGELFF. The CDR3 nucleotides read TGTGCCAGCCGATTACTGACCGGGGAGCTGTTTTTT.